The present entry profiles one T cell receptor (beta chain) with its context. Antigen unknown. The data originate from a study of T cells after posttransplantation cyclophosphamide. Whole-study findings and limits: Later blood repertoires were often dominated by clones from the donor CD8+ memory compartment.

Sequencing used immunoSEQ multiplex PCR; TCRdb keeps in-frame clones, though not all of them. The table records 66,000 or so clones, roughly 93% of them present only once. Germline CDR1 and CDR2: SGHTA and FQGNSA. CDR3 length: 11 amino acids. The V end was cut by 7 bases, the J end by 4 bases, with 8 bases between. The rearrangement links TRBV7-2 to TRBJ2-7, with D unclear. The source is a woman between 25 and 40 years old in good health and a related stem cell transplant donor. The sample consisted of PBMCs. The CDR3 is CASTSTYEQYF. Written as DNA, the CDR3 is TGTGCCAGCACCAGTACTTACGAGCAGTACTTC.